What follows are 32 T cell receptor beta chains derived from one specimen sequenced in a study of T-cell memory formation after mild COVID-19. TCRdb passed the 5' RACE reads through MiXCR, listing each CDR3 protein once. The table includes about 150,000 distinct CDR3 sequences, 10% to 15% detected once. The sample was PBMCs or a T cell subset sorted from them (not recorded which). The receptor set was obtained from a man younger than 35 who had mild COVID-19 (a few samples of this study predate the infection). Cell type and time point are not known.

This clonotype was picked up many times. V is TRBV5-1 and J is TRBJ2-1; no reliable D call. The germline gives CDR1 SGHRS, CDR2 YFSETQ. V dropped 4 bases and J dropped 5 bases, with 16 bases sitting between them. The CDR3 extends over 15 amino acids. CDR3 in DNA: TGCGCCAGCAGCCAGGATCCCGGAAATCACAATGAGCAGTTCTTC. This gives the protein CASSQDPGNHNEQFF.

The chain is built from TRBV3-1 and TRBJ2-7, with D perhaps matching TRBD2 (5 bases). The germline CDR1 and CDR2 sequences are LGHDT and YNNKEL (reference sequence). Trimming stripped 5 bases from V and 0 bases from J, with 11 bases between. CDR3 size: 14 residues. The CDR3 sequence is CASSGGLTSYEQYF. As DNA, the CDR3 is TGTGCCAGCAGCGGTGGACTGACCTCCTACGAGCAGTACTTC.

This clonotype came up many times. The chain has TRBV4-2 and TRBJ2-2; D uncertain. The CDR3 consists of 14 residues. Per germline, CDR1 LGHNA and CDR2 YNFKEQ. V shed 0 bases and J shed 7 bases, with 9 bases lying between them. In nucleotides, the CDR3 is TGTGCCAGCAGCCAAGATCCCGGCCACGGGGAGCTGTTTTTT. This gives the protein CASSQDPGHGELFF.

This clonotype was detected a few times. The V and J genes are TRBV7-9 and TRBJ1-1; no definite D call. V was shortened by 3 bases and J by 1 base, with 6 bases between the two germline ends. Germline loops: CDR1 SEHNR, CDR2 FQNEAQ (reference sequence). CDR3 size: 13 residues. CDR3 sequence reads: CASSFSQNTEAFF. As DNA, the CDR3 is TGTGCCAGCAGCTTCTCGCAGAACACTGAAGCTTTCTTT.

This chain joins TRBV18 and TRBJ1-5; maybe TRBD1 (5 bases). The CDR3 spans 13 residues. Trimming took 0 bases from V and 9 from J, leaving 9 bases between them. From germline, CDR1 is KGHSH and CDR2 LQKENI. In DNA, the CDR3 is TGTGCCAGCTCACCACCAGGGGAGAGGCCCCAGCATTTT. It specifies CASSPPGERPQHF.

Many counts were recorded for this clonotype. The DNA of the CDR3 is TGTGCCAGCAGCTTAGCTACGAACACTGAAGCTTTCTTT. Translated: CASSLATNTEAFF. V is TRBV7-3 and J is TRBJ1-1; D uncertain. There are 13 residues in the CDR3. Germline V gene sequence: CDR1 SGHTA, CDR2 FQGTGA. Between the trimmed V and J ends, which lost 2 bases and 1 base, there was a span of 5 bases.

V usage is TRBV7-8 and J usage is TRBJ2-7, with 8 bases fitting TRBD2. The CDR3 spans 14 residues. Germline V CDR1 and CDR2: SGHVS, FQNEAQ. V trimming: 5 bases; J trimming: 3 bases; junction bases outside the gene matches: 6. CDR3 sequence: CASSQPGGVYEQYV. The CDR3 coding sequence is TGTGCCAGCAGCCAGCCCGGGGGGGTCTACGAGCAGTACGTC.

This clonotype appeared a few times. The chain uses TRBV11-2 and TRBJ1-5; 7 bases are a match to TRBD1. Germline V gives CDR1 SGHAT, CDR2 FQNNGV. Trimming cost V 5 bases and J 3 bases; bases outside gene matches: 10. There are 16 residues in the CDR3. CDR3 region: CASSPNRDSPNQPQHF. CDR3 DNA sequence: TGTGCCAGCAGCCCCAATCGGGACAGCCCCAATCAGCCCCAGCATTTT.

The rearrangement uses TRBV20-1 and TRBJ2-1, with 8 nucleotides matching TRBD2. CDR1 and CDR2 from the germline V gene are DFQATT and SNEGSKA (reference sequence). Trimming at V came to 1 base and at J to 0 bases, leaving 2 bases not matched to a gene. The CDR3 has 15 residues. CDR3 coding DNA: TGCAGTGCTAGAGCGGGAGGGCCCTCCTACAATGAGCAGTTCTTC. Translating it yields CSARAGGPSYNEQFF.

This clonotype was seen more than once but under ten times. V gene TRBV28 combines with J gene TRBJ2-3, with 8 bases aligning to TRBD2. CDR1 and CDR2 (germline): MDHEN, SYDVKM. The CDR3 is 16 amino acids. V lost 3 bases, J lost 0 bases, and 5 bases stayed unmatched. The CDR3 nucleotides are TGTGCCAGCAGTTTGGTCGGGGGGGCCAGCACAGATACGCAGTATTTT. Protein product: CASSLVGGASTDTQYF.

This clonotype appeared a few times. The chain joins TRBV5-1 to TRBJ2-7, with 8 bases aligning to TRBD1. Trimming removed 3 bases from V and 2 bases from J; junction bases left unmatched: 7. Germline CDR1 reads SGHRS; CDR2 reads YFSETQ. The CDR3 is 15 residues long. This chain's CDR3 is CASSYWTGTPYEQYF. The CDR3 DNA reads TGCGCCAGCAGCTATTGGACAGGGACCCCCTACGAGCAGTACTTC.

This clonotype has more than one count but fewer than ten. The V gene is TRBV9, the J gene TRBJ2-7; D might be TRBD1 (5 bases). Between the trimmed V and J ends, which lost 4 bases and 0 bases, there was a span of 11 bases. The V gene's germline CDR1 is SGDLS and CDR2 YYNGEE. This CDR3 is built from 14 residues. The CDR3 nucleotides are TGTGCCAGCAGCCCAGACAGATACTCCTACGAGCAGTACTTC. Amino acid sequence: CASSPDRYSYEQYF.

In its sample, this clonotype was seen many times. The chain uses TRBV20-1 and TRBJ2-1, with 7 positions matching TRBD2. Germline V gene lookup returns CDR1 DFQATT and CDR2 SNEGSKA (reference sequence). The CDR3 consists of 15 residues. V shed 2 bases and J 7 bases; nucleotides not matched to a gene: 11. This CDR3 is CSARFSYRGVNEQFF. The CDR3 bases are TGCAGTGCTAGATTCTCCTACCGGGGGGTGAATGAGCAGTTCTTC.

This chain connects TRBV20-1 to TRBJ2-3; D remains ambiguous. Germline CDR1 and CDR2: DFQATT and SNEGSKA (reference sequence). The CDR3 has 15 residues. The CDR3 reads CRGFSVGVGTDTQYF. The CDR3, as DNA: TGCAGAGGCTTTTCAGTAGGTGTCGGCACAGATACGCAGTATTTT.

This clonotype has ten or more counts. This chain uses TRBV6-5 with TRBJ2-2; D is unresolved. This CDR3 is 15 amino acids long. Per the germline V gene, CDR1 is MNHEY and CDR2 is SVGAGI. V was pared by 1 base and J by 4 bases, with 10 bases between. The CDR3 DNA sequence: TGTGCCAGCAGTTACTACACGGATATCACCGGGGAGCTGTTTTTT. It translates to CASSYYTDITGELFF.

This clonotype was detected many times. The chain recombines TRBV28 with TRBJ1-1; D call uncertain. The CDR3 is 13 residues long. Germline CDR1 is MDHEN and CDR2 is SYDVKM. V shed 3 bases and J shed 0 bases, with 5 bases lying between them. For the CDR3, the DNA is TGTGCCAGCAGTTTGAACCTGAACACTGAAGCTTTCTTT. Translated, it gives CASSLNLNTEAFF.

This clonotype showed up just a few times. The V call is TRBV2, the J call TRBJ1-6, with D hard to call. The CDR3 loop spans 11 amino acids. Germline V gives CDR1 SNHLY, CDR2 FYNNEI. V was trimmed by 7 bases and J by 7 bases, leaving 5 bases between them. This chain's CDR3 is CASMNNSPLHF. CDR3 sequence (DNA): TGTGCCAGCATGAACAATTCACCCCTCCACTTT.

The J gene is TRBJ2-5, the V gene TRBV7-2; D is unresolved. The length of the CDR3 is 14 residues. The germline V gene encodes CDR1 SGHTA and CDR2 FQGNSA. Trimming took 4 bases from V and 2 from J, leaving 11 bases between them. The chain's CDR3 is CASSYSHMQETQYF. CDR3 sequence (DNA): TGTGCCAGCAGCTACAGTCACATGCAAGAGACCCAGTACTTC.

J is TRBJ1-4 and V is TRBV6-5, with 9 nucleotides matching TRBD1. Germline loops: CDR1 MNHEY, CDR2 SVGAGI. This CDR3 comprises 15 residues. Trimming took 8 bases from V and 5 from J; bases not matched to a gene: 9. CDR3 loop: CASGDRVVRNEKLFF. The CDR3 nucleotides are TGTGCCAGCGGGGACAGGGTCGTGCGGAATGAAAAACTGTTTTTT.

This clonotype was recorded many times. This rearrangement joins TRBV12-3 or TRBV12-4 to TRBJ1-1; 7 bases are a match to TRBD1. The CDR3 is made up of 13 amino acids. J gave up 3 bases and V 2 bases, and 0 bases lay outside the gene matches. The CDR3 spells CASSLTGDTEAFF. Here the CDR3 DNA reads TGTGCCAGCAGTTTAACAGGGGACACTGAAGCTTTCTTT.

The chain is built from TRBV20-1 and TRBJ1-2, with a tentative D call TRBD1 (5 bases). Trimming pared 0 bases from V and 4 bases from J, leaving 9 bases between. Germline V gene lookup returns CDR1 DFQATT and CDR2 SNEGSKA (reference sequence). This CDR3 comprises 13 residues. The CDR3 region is CSARDYRLYGYTF. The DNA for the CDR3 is TGCAGTGCTAGAGATTACAGGCTCTATGGCTACACCTTC.

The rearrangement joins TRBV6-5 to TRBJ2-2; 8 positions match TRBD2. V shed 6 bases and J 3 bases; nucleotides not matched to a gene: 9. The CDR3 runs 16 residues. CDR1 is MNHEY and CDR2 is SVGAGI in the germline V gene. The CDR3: CASRPRGGTDTGELFF. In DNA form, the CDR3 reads TGTGCCAGCAGACCTCGGGGGGGTACGGACACCGGGGAGCTGTTTTTT.

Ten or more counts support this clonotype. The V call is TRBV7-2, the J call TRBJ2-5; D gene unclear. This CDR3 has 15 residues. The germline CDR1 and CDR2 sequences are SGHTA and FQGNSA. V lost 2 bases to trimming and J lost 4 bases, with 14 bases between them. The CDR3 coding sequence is TGTGCCAGCAGCTTACGGCTCAGTTTCGGAGAGACCCAGTACTTC. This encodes CASSLRLSFGETQYF. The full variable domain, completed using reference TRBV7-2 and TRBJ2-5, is GAGVSQSPSNKVTEKGKDVELRCDPISGHTALYWYRQSLGQGLEFLIYFQGNSAPDKSGLPSDRFSAERTGGSVSTLTIQRTQQEDSAVYLCASSLRLSFGETQYFGPGTRLLVL.

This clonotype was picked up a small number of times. The CDR3 nucleotides read TGTGCCAGCAGCCTAGGACGGCACAATGAGCAGTTCTTC. Its protein is CASSLGRHNEQFF. The rearrangement joins TRBV11-2 to TRBJ2-1; no definite D call. Between the trimmed V and J ends, which lost 5 bases and 5 bases, there was a span of 10 bases. From germline, CDR1 is SGHAT and CDR2 FQNNGV. This CDR3 spans 13 amino acids. The whole variable domain, remainder taken from reference TRBV11-2 and TRBJ2-1, is EAGVAQSPRYKIIEKRQSVAFWCNPISGHATLYWYQQILGQGPKLLIQFQNNGVVDDSQLPKDRFSAERLKGVDSTLKIQPAKLEDSAVYLCASSLGRHNEQFFGPGTRLTVL.

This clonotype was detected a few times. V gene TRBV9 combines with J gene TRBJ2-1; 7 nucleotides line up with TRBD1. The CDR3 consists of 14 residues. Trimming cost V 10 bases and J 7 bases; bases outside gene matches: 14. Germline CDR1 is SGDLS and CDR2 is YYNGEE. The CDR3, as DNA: TGTGCCTCCTCAGGGGCAGGGGGTCGTAATGAGCAGTTCTTC. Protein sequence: CASSGAGGRNEQFF.

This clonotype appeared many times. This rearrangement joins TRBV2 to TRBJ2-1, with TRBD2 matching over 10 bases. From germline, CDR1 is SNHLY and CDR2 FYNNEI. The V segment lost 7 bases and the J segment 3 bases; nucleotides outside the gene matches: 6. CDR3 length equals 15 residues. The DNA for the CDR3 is TGTGCCAGCACCCTTAGCGGGGGGAGCTACAATGAGCAGTTCTTC. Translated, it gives CASTLSGGSYNEQFF.

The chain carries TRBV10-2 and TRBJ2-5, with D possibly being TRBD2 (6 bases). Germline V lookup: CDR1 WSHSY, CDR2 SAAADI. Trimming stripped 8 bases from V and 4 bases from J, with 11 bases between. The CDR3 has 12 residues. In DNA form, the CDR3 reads TGCGCCAGCGGCGGGACGCCAGAGACCCAGTACTTC. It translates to CASGGTPETQYF.

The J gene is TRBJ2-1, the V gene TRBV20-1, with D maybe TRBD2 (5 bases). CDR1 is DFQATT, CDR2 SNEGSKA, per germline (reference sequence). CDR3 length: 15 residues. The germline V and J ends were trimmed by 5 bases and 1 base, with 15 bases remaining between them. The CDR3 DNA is TGCAGTGCTCCGGGTCCCCGACTATCCTACAATGAGCAGTTCTTC. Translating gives CSAPGPRLSYNEQFF.

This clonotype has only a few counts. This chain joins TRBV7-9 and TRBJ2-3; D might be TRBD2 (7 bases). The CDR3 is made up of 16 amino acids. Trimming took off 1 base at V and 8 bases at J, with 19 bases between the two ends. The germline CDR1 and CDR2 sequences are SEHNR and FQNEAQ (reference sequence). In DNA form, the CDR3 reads TGTGCCAGCAGCTTAGTGGCGGGGGCGCCGGTCGGTACGCAGTATTTT. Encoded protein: CASSLVAGAPVGTQYF.

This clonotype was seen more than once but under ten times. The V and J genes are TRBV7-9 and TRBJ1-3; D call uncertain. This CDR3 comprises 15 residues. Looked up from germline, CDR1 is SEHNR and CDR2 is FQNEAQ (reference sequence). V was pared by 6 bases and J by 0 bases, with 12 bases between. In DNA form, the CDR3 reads TGTGCCAGCAGGACTGACACTCGCTCTGGAAACACCATATATTTT. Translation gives CASRTDTRSGNTIYF.

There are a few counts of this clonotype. Here the CDR3 reads CASKTGTGNEQFF. CDR3 DNA sequence: TGTGCCAGTAAAACCGGGACAGGTAATGAGCAGTTCTTC. This chain joins TRBV6-6 and TRBJ2-1; 8 bases map to TRBD1. J was trimmed by 7 bases and V by 9 bases; bases with no gene match: 8. The CDR3 contains 13 residues. Per germline, CDR1 MNHNY and CDR2 SVGAGI (reference sequence).

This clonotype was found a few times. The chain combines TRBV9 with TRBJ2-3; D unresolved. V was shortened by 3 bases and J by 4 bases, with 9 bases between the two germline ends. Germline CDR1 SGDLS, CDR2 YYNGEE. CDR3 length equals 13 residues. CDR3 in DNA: TGTGCCAGCAGCGGTATAGTCGCAGATACGCAGTATTTT. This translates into CASSGIVADTQYF.